This T cell receptor beta chain comes out of a study of CD8+ T cells in alopecia areata. V gave up 0 bases and J gave up 3 bases, with 13 bases separating them. Germline V gene sequence: CDR1 MNHDT, CDR2 YYDKIL. This CDR3 is 16 amino acids long. Separation of pooled cutaneous lymph node cells was by sorting with CD4, CD8alpha, NKG2D, NKG2ACE and other markers. With respect to this clone: Gene names are the mouse ones. The read ends 4 residues shy of where the CDR3 ends; the end is completed using the germline J gene.

Once RNA had been extracted, it was reverse transcribed into cDNA to act as the sequencing template. Profiling relied on immunoSEQ multiplex PCR, and the TCRdb table lists in-frame clones only, not all of them. This set yields around 300,000 clones and no singletons; the top ten hold 0.9% to 1.5%. The chain employs TRBV17 and TRBJ2-4; TRBD2 might be the D (7 bases). This clonotype was obtained from a C3H/HeJ mouse with alopecia areata. This line is of MHC haplotype H2-k. The sequencing input was CD4+ T cells sorted from a lymph node. The covered CDR3 bases are TGTGCTAGCAGTAGAGATCTGGGGGCTAGCCAAAAC. Translation: CASSRDLGASQN. The whole CDR3 region reads CASSRDLGASQNTLYF.